Each of the 6 T cell receptor beta chains below was sequenced from the same sample in a study of PD-L1 blockade in urothelial cancer. Assay used: immunoSEQ multiplex PCR; TCRdb lists only in-frame clones, some missing. The sample records approximately 38,000 clones, around 80% being singletons. The source material was PBMCs, sampled around atezolizumab (anti-PD-L1) treatment. The receptor source for this set is a man between 60 and 70 years old with urothelial cancer.

V is TRBV7-9 and J is TRBJ1-2, with D unclear. This CDR3 is built from 17 residues. V lost 1 base to trimming and J lost 4 bases, with 19 bases between them. CDR1 SEHNR and CDR2 FQNEAQ come from the germline V gene (reference sequence). The CDR3 spells CASSLVLSRLAGYGYTF. The CDR3 DNA follows: TGTGCCAGCAGCTTAGTTCTTTCGCGGCTGGCCGGCTATGGCTACACCTTC.

This clone was seen only once. This chain links TRBV19 with TRBJ1-5, with D uncertain. Germline-derived CDR1 and CDR2 are LNHDA and SQIVND (reference sequence). V lost 3 bases and J 6 bases, leaving 6 bases between the germline ends. The CDR3 length is 12 residues. CDR3 nucleotide sequence: TGTGCCAGTAGTATTACCAGTCAGCCCCAGCATTTT. Amino acids: CASSITSQPQHF.

This clone appeared a single time. The chain is built from TRBV28 and TRBJ2-2; D perhaps matches TRBD2 (6 bases). This CDR3 spans 14 amino acids. The V gene lost 3 bases and the J gene lost 7 bases, with 12 bases spanning the gap. CDR1 is MDHEN, CDR2 SYDVKM, per germline. The CDR3 bases are TGTGCCAGCAGTTTGGGGGGTCGTGACGGGGAGCTGTTTTTT. Its protein product is CASSLGGRDGELFF.

The chain couples TRBV30 to TRBJ2-3; the match to TRBD2 covers 9 bases. V gave up 4 bases and J gave up 2 bases; unmatched junction bases: 4. This CDR3 is 14 amino acids long. Looked up from germline, CDR1 is GTSNPN and CDR2 is SVGIG (reference sequence). Written as DNA, the CDR3 is TGTGCCTGGATCCCTAGCGGGACCACAGATACGCAGTATTTT. Translation gives CAWIPSGTTDTQYF.

The chain recombines TRBV7-9 with TRBJ2-7; possibly TRBD2 for D (6 bases). V shed 2 bases and J shed 2 bases, with 16 bases lying between them. Germline lookup yields CDR1 SEHNR and CDR2 FQNEAQ (reference sequence). CDR3 size: 16 residues. This CDR3 is CASSLPPGTPPYEQYF. In DNA, the CDR3 is TGTGCCAGCAGCTTACCGCCGGGGACTCCGCCCTACGAGCAGTACTTC.

V gene TRBV2 combines with J gene TRBJ2-7, with D tentatively TRBD2 (8 bases). This CDR3 has 12 amino acids. Germline-derived CDR1 and CDR2 are SNHLY and FYNNEI. V lost 8 bases and J 6 bases, leaving 14 bases between the germline ends. The chain's CDR3 is CASREGASEQYF. The CDR3 DNA reads TGTGCCAGCCGGGAGGGGGCAAGCGAGCAGTACTTC.